This T cell receptor (beta chain) was identified in a study of regulatory and conventional T cells in RAG deficiency. TCRdb keeps only in-frame clones here, not all; method: immunoSEQ multiplex PCR. The table has some 9,000 clones, around 84% seen once; the top ten hold 30% to 40%. Overall study findings and caveats: Compared with controls, unique Treg TCR beta sequences dropped about 100-fold in Omenn syndrome and CID/AS.

About this clone itself: What it recognizes is unknown.

This same sample was also taken into another study, of regulatory T cells. From that second work: Amplification used 52 TRBV primers and 13 TRBJ primers.

This clonotype originated in a human donor in good health. The sequenced sample was CD8+ T cells sorted from blood.

CDR3 bases: TGTGCCAGCCAGGAAACAGGGGGAGAGACCCAGTACTTC. This translates into CASQETGGETQYF. This chain connects TRBV7-9 to TRBJ2-5, with 8 bases identical to TRBD1. The CDR3 spans 13 residues. The ends lost 8 bases at V and 4 bases at J; junction bases unmatched: 6. Germline CDR1 SEHNR, CDR2 FQNEAQ (reference sequence).